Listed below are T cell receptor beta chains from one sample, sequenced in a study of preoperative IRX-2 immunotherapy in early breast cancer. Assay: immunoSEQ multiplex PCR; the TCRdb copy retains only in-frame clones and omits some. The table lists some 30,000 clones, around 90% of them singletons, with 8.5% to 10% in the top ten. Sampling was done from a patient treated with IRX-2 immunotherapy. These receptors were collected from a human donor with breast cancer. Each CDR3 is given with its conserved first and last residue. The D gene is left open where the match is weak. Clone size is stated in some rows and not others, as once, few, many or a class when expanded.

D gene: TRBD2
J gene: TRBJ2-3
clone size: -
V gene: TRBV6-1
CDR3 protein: CASSAELAGGADTQYF
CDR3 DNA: TGTGCCAGCAGTGCCGAGCTAGCGGGAGGGGCAGATACGCAGTATTTT

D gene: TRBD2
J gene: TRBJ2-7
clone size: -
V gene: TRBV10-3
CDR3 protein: CAISGTGAGGSSYEQYF
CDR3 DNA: TGTGCCATCAGTGGCACCGGAGCGGGGGGGAGCTCCTACGAGCAGTACTTC

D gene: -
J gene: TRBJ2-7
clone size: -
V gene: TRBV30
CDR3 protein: CAWSVNSGAYEQYF
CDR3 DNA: TGTGCCTGGAGTGTAAATTCGGGGGCCTACGAGCAGTACTTC

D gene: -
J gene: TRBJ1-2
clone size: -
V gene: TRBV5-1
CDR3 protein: CASSPLGTWAYGYTF
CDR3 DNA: TGCGCCAGCAGCCCACTCGGGACCTGGGCATATGGCTACACCTTC

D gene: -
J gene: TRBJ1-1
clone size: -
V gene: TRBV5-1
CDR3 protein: CASSLGMGADTEAFF
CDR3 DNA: TGCGCCAGCAGCTTGGGAATGGGGGCAGACACTGAAGCTTTCTTT

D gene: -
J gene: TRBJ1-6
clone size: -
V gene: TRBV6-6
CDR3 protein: CASSYSTVTSLHF
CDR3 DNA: TGTGCCAGCAGTTACTCGACAGTAACGTCCCTCCACTTT

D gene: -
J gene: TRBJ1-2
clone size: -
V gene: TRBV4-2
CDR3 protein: CASSQDPRNYGYTF
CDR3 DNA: TGTGCCAGCAGCCAAGATCCGAGGAACTATGGCTACACCTTC

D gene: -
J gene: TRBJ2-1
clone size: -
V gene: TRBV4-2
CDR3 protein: CASSQEFRASYDNEQFF
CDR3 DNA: TGTGCCAGCAGCCAAGAATTTCGCGCTAGCTATGACAATGAGCAGTTCTTC

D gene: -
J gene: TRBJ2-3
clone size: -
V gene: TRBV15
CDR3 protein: CATSGHSTDTQYF
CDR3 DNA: TGTGCCACCAGCGGACATAGCACAGATACGCAGTATTTT

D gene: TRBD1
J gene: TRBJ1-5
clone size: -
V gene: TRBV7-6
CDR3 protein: CASSLGTGGNQPQHF
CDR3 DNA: TGTGCCAGCAGCTTAGGGACAGGGGGGAATCAGCCCCAGCATTTT

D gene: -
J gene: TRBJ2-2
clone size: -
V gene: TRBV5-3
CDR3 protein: CARSFVACGELFF
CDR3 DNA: TGTGCCAGAAGCTTCGTGGCGTGCGGGGAGCTGTTTTTT

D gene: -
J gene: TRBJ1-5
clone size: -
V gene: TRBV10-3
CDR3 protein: CAIRAGTGNQPQHF
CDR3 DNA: TGTGCCATCAGGGCCGGGACTGGCAATCAGCCCCAGCATTTT

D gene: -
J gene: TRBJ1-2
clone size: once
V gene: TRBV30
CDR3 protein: CAWSGSGRVYGYTF
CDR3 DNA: TGTGCCTGGAGTGGATCCGGCCGGGTCTATGGCTACACCTTC

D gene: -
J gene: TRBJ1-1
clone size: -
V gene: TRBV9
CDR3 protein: CASSTGTEMNTEAFF
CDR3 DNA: TGTGCCAGCAGCACCGGGACCGAAATGAACACTGAAGCTTTCTTT

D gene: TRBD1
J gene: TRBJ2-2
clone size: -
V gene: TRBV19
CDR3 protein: CASNRQGYPGELFF
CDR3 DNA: TGTGCCAGTAATCGACAGGGATACCCCGGGGAGCTGTTTTTT

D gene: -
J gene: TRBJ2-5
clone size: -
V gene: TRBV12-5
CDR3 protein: CASGWRGAQETQYF
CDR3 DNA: TGTGCTAGTGGTTGGAGGGGAGCTCAAGAGACCCAGTACTTC

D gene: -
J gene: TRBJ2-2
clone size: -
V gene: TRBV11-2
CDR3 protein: CASSIQATGELFF
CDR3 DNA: TGTGCCAGCAGCATCCAGGCAACCGGGGAGCTGTTTTTT

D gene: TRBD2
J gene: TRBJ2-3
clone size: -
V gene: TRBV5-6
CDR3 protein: CASSFRASGRTDTQYF
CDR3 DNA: TGTGCCAGCAGCTTTCGGGCTAGCGGGAGGACAGATACGCAGTATTTT

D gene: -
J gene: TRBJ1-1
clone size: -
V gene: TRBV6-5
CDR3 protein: CASSSLRRTVNTEAFF
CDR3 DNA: TGTGCCAGCAGTTCCCTACGGCGGACGGTGAACACTGAAGCTTTCTTT

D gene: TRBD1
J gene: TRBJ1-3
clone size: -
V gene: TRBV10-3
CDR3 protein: CAISVGQASGNTIYF
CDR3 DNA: TGTGCCATCAGTGTGGGACAGGCTTCTGGAAACACCATATATTTT

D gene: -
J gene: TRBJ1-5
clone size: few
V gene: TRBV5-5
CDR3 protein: CASSLGGPQHF
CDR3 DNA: TGTGCCAGCAGCTTGGGGGGGCCCCAGCATTTT

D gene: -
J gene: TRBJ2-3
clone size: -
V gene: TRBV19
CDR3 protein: CASSQQGFTDTQYF
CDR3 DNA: TGTGCCAGTAGTCAACAGGGTTTCACAGATACGCAGTATTTT